The 20 T cell receptor beta chains in this list originate from one sample, sequenced in a study of shared clonotypes between healthy human individuals. Sequencing used immunoSEQ multiplex PCR; TCRdb keeps in-frame clones, though not all of them. In the table there are roughly 1,500,000 clones, 95% to 99% of which are singletons. The sample taken for sequencing was naive CD4+ T cells sorted from blood. Subset: CD45RA+ positively selected. All receptors derive from a man under 40 in good health.

This chain connects TRBV5-1 to TRBJ2-1; a weak D match, TRBD2 (5 bases). Trimming removed 4 bases at V and 5 bases at J, with 16 bases between. Germline CDR1 and CDR2: SGHRS and YFSETQ. The CDR3 loop spans 15 amino acids. The CDR3 region has the DNA TGCGCCAGCAGCAACCTAGGGAGCCAACACAATGAGCAGTTCTTC. Translated, it gives CASSNLGSQHNEQFF.

This clone was recorded once. This rearrangement joins TRBV11-2 to TRBJ1-2; the match to TRBD1 covers 9 bases. Per germline, CDR1 SGHAT and CDR2 FQNNGV. V trimming: 5 bases; J trimming: 1 base; junction bases outside the gene matches: 8. This CDR3 is built from 16 residues. The CDR3 nucleotides read TGTGCCAGCAGCCCGTTAAACAGGGGGCTTAACTATGGCTACACCTTC. Amino acids: CASSPLNRGLNYGYTF.

The chain carries TRBV10-3 and TRBJ1-2; maybe TRBD1 (6 bases). Per the germline V gene, CDR1 is ENHRY and CDR2 is SYGVKD. Trimming cost V 3 bases and J 8 bases, with 16 bases left between them. The CDR3 has 14 residues. CDR3 nucleotide sequence: TGTGCCATCAGTGATGATCTGGGGGCAGCCGGCTACACCTTC. Its protein product is CAISDDLGAAGYTF.

This clone was observed once. The chain joins TRBV30 to TRBJ1-4, with D unclear. The V end lost 5 bases, the J end lost 7 bases, and 14 bases lay between the germline ends. Germline loops: CDR1 GTSNPN, CDR2 SVGIG (reference sequence). The CDR3 has 13 amino acids. The CDR3 sequence: CAWSVLRSEKLFF. The CDR3 DNA sequence: TGTGCCTGGTCCGTACTCCGTAGTGAAAAACTGTTTTTT.

Remarks on this clone: Additional DNA sequences in this sample encode the identical CDR3. The chain links TRBV9 to TRBJ2-7, with 9 bases identical to TRBD2. This CDR3 spans 15 amino acids. V was clipped by 0 bases and J by 4 bases; unmatched bases: 5. The germline gives CDR1 SGDLS, CDR2 YYNGEE. The CDR3 region is CASSVGGRVPYEQYF. CDR3 sequence (DNA): TGTGCCAGCAGCGTAGGCGGGAGGGTCCCTTACGAGCAGTACTTC.

The CDR3, as DNA: TGTGCCAGCAGATCACAGGGGAATAATGAAAAACTGTTTTTT. This gives the protein CASRSQGNNEKLFF. The V and J genes are TRBV28 and TRBJ1-4; 7 bases line up with TRBD1. Trimming at V came to 6 bases and at J to 4 bases, leaving 5 bases not matched to a gene. The CDR3 covers 14 residues. Germline V gene sequence: CDR1 MDHEN, CDR2 SYDVKM.

The chain combines TRBV19 with TRBJ2-2; 10 bases are a match to TRBD1. The J segment lost 6 bases and the V segment lost 7 bases, leaving 8 bases of the junction unmatched. Germline values: CDR1 LNHDA, CDR2 SQIVND (reference sequence). The CDR3 contains 15 residues. The CDR3 region is CASNPLGQGAGELFF. The CDR3, as DNA: TGTGCCAGTAACCCTCTAGGACAGGGGGCCGGGGAGCTGTTTTTT.

V is TRBV18 and J is TRBJ2-7; D not certain. CDR1 is KGHSH, CDR2 LQKENI, per germline. There are 15 residues in the CDR3. Trimming left V 3 bases short and J 1 base short, with 13 bases between. This CDR3 reads CASSPPSVPSYEQYF. Written as DNA, the CDR3 is TGTGCCAGCTCACCCCCATCAGTACCATCCTACGAGCAGTACTTC.

V and J are TRBV10-3 and TRBJ1-4, with D possibly being TRBD1 (5 bases). The CDR3 is made up of 11 amino acids. The germline CDR1 and CDR2 sequences are ENHRY and SYGVKD. Trimming removed 10 bases from V and 12 bases from J, with 15 bases in between. The CDR3 DNA sequence: TGTGCCACCCAGGGTAATTCGGAACTGTTTTTT. Its translation: CATQGNSELFF.

The chain is built from TRBV30 and TRBJ1-2; TRBD1 is a possible D gene (5 bases). CDR3 length: 18 amino acids. V was pared by 1 base and J by 4 bases, with 25 bases between. In germline, CDR1 is GTSNPN, CDR2 SVGIG (reference sequence). The DNA for the CDR3 is TGTGCCTGGAGTGGAGGAAGTGGCAGGCGATCCGGGGGCTATGGCTACACCTTC. It encodes CAWSGGSGRRSGGYGYTF.

V usage is TRBV7-2 and J usage is TRBJ2-2, with 11 bases identical to TRBD2. Germline V gene data show CDR1 as SGHTA and CDR2 as FQGNSA. CDR3 size: 16 residues. V dropped 5 bases and J dropped 4; count of bases not matched to a gene: 6. The CDR3 nucleotides are TGTGCCAGCAGCCTTTTCCTAGCGGGAGGCACCGGGGAGCTGTTTTTT. Translating gives CASSLFLAGGTGELFF.

The J gene is TRBJ2-6, the V gene TRBV5-1; the match to TRBD1 covers 9 bases. This CDR3 has 21 amino acids. Looked up from germline, CDR1 is SGHRS and CDR2 is YFSETQ. V shed 1 base and J 0 bases; nucleotides not matched to a gene: 14. The DNA for the CDR3 is TGCGCCAGCAGCTTGCTTCCCTTTGGGGGACAGGGAAGCTCTGGGGCCAACGTCCTGACTTTC. Translating gives CASSLLPFGGQGSSGANVLTF.

In DNA form, the CDR3 reads TGTGCCAGCAGACTCGGAGCGGGAAGGGGTGAGCAGTTCTTC. Its protein product is CASRLGAGRGEQFF. The chain recombines TRBV6-4 with TRBJ2-1; 7 bases map to TRBD2. V lost 6 bases, J lost 9 bases, and 11 bases stayed unmatched. The CDR3 is 14 residues long. The germline V gene encodes CDR1 MRHNA and CDR2 SNTAGT.

This CDR3 is CAWSKVGPNQPQHF. The CDR3 nucleotides read TGTGCCTGGAGTAAGGTGGGCCCCAATCAGCCCCAGCATTTT. The chain recombines TRBV30 with TRBJ1-5; D is ambiguous. The CDR3 consists of 14 residues. Germline CDR1 is GTSNPN and CDR2 is SVGIG (reference sequence). V lost 2 bases to trimming and J lost 3 bases, with 11 bases between them.

This clone has just one count. J is TRBJ1-5 and V is TRBV19; D remains unclear. CDR3 length: 14 amino acids. Germline CDR1 LNHDA, CDR2 SQIVND (reference sequence). V was trimmed by 6 bases and J by 2 bases, leaving 11 bases between them. CDR3 amino acids: CASSTRQGNQPQHF. The CDR3, as DNA: TGTGCCAGTAGCACCCGCCAGGGCAATCAGCCCCAGCATTTT.

As DNA, the CDR3 is TGTGCCAGCAGTCTAAATAGGGGGCAAATTATGGAGCAGTACTTC. Protein product: CASSLNRGQIMEQYF. This chain connects TRBV2 to TRBJ2-7; 7 nucleotides match TRBD1. CDR1 is SNHLY and CDR2 is FYNNEI in the germline V gene. Trimming removed 5 bases from V and 7 bases from J; junction bases left unmatched: 14. CDR3 length equals 15 residues.

The genes are TRBV5-6 and TRBJ1-5; possible D gene TRBD1, 5 bases. The CDR3 is made up of 17 amino acids. CDR1 is SGHDT and CDR2 is YYEEEE in the germline V gene. V lost 2 bases and J 3 bases, leaving 18 bases between the germline ends. The CDR3 sequence: CASSLLGPGSANQPQHF. CDR3 DNA: TGTGCCAGCAGCTTACTCGGTCCAGGGAGCGCCAATCAGCCCCAGCATTTT.

The chain combines TRBV11-2 with TRBJ1-1; unclear D gene. Germline V gene data show CDR1 as SGHAT and CDR2 as FQNNGV. Trimming pared 4 bases from V and 8 bases from J, leaving 11 bases between. This CDR3 comprises 12 residues. The CDR3 reads CASSWASMEAFF. In nucleotides, the CDR3 is TGTGCCAGCAGCTGGGCCAGCATGGAAGCTTTCTTT.

The table lists this clone with a count of one. This chain uses TRBV6-1 with TRBJ1-5; possible D gene TRBD1, 6 bases. This CDR3 contains 16 residues. CDR1 is MNHNS and CDR2 is SASEGT in the germline V gene. Deletions cut 2 bases from V and 1 base from J, with 12 bases between. CDR3 coding DNA: TGTGCCAGCAGTGAAATGACAGGATTAAGCAATCAGCCCCAGCATTTT. Residues: CASSEMTGLSNQPQHF.

This rearrangement joins TRBV18 to TRBJ1-2; 9 positions match TRBD1. In germline, CDR1 is KGHSH, CDR2 LQKENI. The CDR3 covers 15 residues. J was trimmed by 6 bases and V by 6 bases; bases with no gene match: 11. The DNA of the CDR3 is TGTGCCAGCTCTGGTAGGACAGGGGTAATGGATGGCTACACCTTC. Amino acid sequence: CASSGRTGVMDGYTF.